Following are 17 T cell receptor beta chains from one sample sequenced in a study of T cell responses to AZD1222 COVID-19 vaccine (dated by TCRdb to 2020 to 2023). This specimen's time point label, per the study, means: about 28 days (+/-7) after the second vaccine dose. Receptors were amplified or captured by the immunoSEQ multiplex PCR assay. This is the immuneACCESS table as TCRdb keeps it, with only in-frame sequences that have V and J called. A part of the clones is gone; compared with another copy, unresolved V genes explain less than half, and the rest is unexplained. Present in this sample are roughly 70,000 clones, roughly nine tenths of which were seen just once. The ten largest clones add up to 9% to 9.5% of the sample. Material: peripheral blood, obtained 28 days after the second AZD1222 dose. The receptor set was obtained from an adult who received the AZD1222 COVID-19 vaccine.

This CDR3 is CASSFDGGDTQYF. As DNA, the CDR3 is TGTGCCAGCAGCTTTGACGGGGGAGATACGCAGTATTTT. V usage is TRBV7-7 and J usage is TRBJ2-3, with D perhaps TRBD2 (6 bases). Trimming took off 3 bases at V and 5 bases at J, with 9 bases between the two ends. Germline V lookup: CDR1 SSHAT, CDR2 FNYEAQ (reference sequence). The CDR3 spans 13 residues.

The chain has TRBV18 and TRBJ1-5; tentatively, D is TRBD1 (6 bases). CDR1 is KGHSH, CDR2 LQKENI, per germline. The CDR3 is 15 residues long. The V end lost 1 base, the J end lost 7 bases, and 14 bases lay between the germline ends. As DNA, the CDR3 is TGTGCCAGCTCACCACGCCGCACCACAGGGCAGCCCCAGCATTTT. It is translated as CASSPRRTTGQPQHF. Looking up the rest from reference TRBV18 and TRBJ1-5 gives the full variable domain: NAGVMQNPRHLVRRRGQEARLRCSPMKGHSHVYWYRQLPEEGLKFMVYLQKENIIDESGMPKERFSAEFPKEGPSILRIQQVVRGDSAAYFCASSPRRTTGQPQHFGDGTRLSIL.

The chain employs TRBV11-2 and TRBJ2-5; unclear D gene. The CDR3 spans 13 residues. The V gene's germline CDR1 is SGHAT and CDR2 FQNNGV. The V and J ends lost 1 base and 2 bases respectively, with 5 bases between them. The DNA of the CDR3 is TGTGCCAGCAGCTTAGGAATACAAGAGACCCAGTACTTC. Protein product: CASSLGIQETQYF.

The chain recombines TRBV5-5 with TRBJ2-1; tentatively, D is TRBD1 (6 bases). The CDR3 covers 15 residues. The V and J ends lost 0 bases and 15 bases respectively, with 22 bases between them. Germline-derived CDR1 and CDR2 are SGHKS and YYEKEE (reference sequence). CDR3 nucleotide sequence: TGTGCCAGCAGCTTGGACAGGGTACTCTTTACAACGCTGTTCTTC. It encodes CASSLDRVLFTTLFF.

The chain has TRBV9 and TRBJ1-1; D is unresolved. Trimming cost V 0 bases and J 4 bases, with 10 bases left between them. From germline, CDR1 is SGDLS and CDR2 YYNGEE. CDR3 length equals 14 residues. This chain's CDR3 is CASSVEVAGTEAFF. The CDR3 DNA follows: TGTGCCAGCAGCGTAGAAGTGGCGGGCACTGAAGCTTTCTTT.

The chain combines TRBV28 with TRBJ2-2, with TRBD1 as a possible D gene (6 bases). The V and J ends lost 2 bases and 0 bases respectively, with 7 bases between them. Germline assignment: CDR1 MDHEN and CDR2 SYDVKM. This CDR3 contains 15 residues. CDR3 residues: CASSLAGANTGELFF. The CDR3 bases are TGTGCCAGCAGTTTAGCAGGGGCGAACACCGGGGAGCTGTTTTTT. Filled out from reference TRBV28 and TRBJ2-2, the complete variable domain reads DVKVTQSSRYLVKRTGEKVFLECVQDMDHENMFWYRQDPGLGLRLIYFSYDVKMKEKGDIPEGYSVSREKKERFSLILESASTNQTSMYLCASSLAGANTGELFFGEGSRLTVL.

This chain connects TRBV7-3 to TRBJ2-1; D is unclear. The ends were cut back, 2 bases at V and 6 bases at J, with 11 bases in the middle. Looked up from germline, CDR1 is SGHTA and CDR2 is FQGTGA. This CDR3 is built from 14 residues. The CDR3, as DNA: TGTGCCAGCAGCTTAGGTCGTCAGAGCAATGAGCAGTTCTTC. Its translation: CASSLGRQSNEQFF. Full variable domain (rest looked up from reference TRBV7-3 and TRBJ2-1): GAGVSQTPSNKVTEKGKYVELRCDPISGHTALYWYRQSLGQGPEFLIYFQGTGAADDSGLPNDRFFAVRPEGSVSTLKIQRTERGDSAVYLCASSLGRQSNEQFFGPGTRLTVL.

The chain carries TRBV6-4 and TRBJ2-1; 13 nucleotides agree with TRBD2. The CDR3 contains 15 residues. Germline V lookup: CDR1 MRHNA, CDR2 SNTAGT. Trimming at V came to 5 bases and at J to 9 bases, leaving 7 bases not matched to a gene. The CDR3 loop reads CASSQLAGGPGEQFF. The CDR3 coding sequence is TGTGCCAGCAGTCAACTAGCGGGAGGGCCGGGTGAGCAGTTCTTC.

This chain joins TRBV4-3 and TRBJ2-2, with D tentatively TRBD2 (5 bases). The CDR3 covers 16 residues. Germline assignment: CDR1 LGHNA and CDR2 YSLEER. Trimming left V 3 bases short and J 6 bases short, with 17 bases between. The CDR3 nucleotides are TGCGCCAGCAGCCAGGCCACAACTCCCGGGGCCGGGGAGCTGTTTTTT. It yields the protein CASSQATTPGAGELFF.

V gene TRBV2 combines with J gene TRBJ2-1; 7 positions agree with TRBD2. Germline V lookup: CDR1 SNHLY, CDR2 FYNNEI. The J segment lost 7 bases and the V segment lost 4 bases, leaving 7 bases of the junction unmatched. The CDR3 totals 14 residues. The CDR3 coding sequence is TGTGCCAGCAGTGTCCAGCGGGGCATAAATGAGCAGTTCTTC. Its protein product is CASSVQRGINEQFF.

The V gene is TRBV2, the J gene TRBJ1-1; 8 nucleotides agree with TRBD1. The germline V gene has CDR1 SNHLY and CDR2 FYNNEI. With 4 bases clipped from V and 4 bases from J, the junction kept 11 bases outside the gene matches. CDR3 length equals 16 residues. This CDR3 is CASSARPPGTGTEAFF. CDR3 nucleotides: TGTGCCAGCAGTGCCCGCCCCCCAGGGACAGGCACTGAAGCTTTCTTT.

This chain connects TRBV19 to TRBJ1-2, with D perhaps matching TRBD1 (5 bases). Trimming pared 7 bases from V and 4 bases from J, leaving 19 bases between. There are 15 residues in the CDR3. The germline gives CDR1 LNHDA, CDR2 SQIVND (reference sequence). The CDR3 loop reads CASTYRTRRGYGYTF. CDR3 nucleotides: TGTGCCAGTACCTATAGGACCCGGAGGGGCTATGGCTACACCTTC.

This clone was seen only once. The chain joins TRBV7-2 to TRBJ1-6, with D unresolved. Trimming pared 8 bases from V and 4 bases from J, leaving 12 bases between. Germline lookup yields CDR1 SGHTA and CDR2 FQGNSA. The CDR3 runs to 14 residues. The chain's CDR3 is CASGLGPYNSPLHF. Here the CDR3 DNA reads TGTGCCAGCGGCCTCGGACCGTATAATTCACCCCTCCACTTT. The variable domain in full, with the rest retrieved from reference TRBV7-2 and TRBJ1-6, is GAGVSQSPSNKVTEKGKDVELRCDPISGHTALYWYRQSLGQGLEFLIYFQGNSAPDKSGLPSDRFSAERTGGSVSTLTIQRTQQEDSAVYLCASGLGPYNSPLHFGNGTRLTVT.

This clone is a singleton in its sample. The chain combines TRBV6-5 with TRBJ2-1, with TRBD2 identical over 7 bases. Losses at the gene ends were 5 bases for V and 7 bases for J; bases not matched to a gene: 5. The CDR3 runs to 13 residues. Germline V gene lookup returns CDR1 MNHEY and CDR2 SVGAGI. In nucleotides, the CDR3 is TGTGCCAGCAGTAGCTCCGGGGGGAATGAGCAGTTCTTC. Protein: CASSSSGGNEQFF.

V and J are TRBV7-3 and TRBJ2-2, with D possibly matching TRBD2 (5 bases). The CDR3 spans 14 residues. In germline, CDR1 is SGHTA, CDR2 FQGTGA. V was cut by 2 bases and J by 7 bases, with 11 bases left in between. The CDR3 bases are TGTGCCAGCAGCTTACTACGGGGAGACGGGGAGCTGTTTTTT. Translating gives CASSLLRGDGELFF.

This chain links TRBV6-5 with TRBJ1-5; TRBD1 agrees at 7 bases. Germline V gives CDR1 MNHEY, CDR2 SVGAGI. With 6 bases clipped from V and 0 bases from J, the junction kept 5 bases outside the gene matches. The CDR3 runs 15 residues. CDR3 nucleotide sequence: TGTGCCAGCAGACGGACAGGTGTTAGCAATCAGCCCCAGCATTTT. It encodes CASRRTGVSNQPQHF.

V and J are TRBV9 and TRBJ1-6, with D possibly being TRBD1 (5 bases). The V end lost 0 bases, the J end lost 8 bases, and 12 bases lay between the germline ends. Germline values: CDR1 SGDLS, CDR2 YYNGEE. This CDR3 contains 15 residues. The CDR3, as DNA: TGTGCCAGCAGCGTAGGGGGGACGGAGTATTCACCCCTCCACTTT. Translated, it gives CASSVGGTEYSPLHF. Combining the CDR3 with reference TRBV9 and TRBJ1-6 gives the whole variable domain DSGVTQTPKHLITATGQRVTLRCSPRSGDLSVYWYQQSLDQGLQFLIQYYNGEERAKGNILERFSAQQFPDLHSELNLSSLELGDSALYFCASSVGGTEYSPLHFGNGTRLTVT.